The 12 T cell receptor beta chains below were found in one sample sequenced in a study of blood T cell repertoires in COVID-19. Assay used: immunoSEQ multiplex PCR; TCRdb lists only in-frame clones, some missing. Of more than 85,000 clones detected, 80% to 95% appear once; the ten largest clones hold 5.7%. Input material: peripheral blood. These receptors originate from a man aged 65 to 85 with acute or convalescent COVID-19.

The gene calls are TRBV5-5 and TRBJ2-6, with no clear D. Germline values: CDR1 SGHKS, CDR2 YYEKEE (reference sequence). Between the trimmed V and J ends, which lost 0 bases and 0 bases, there was a span of 7 bases. The CDR3 covers 16 residues. The CDR3 sequence: CASSLEAASGANVLTF. CDR3 DNA sequence: TGTGCCAGCAGCTTGGAGGCGGCCTCTGGGGCCAACGTCCTGACTTTC.

Comments on this clone: An end of the junction differs from the germline gene, which may be a read error. This chain joins TRBV7-7 and TRBJ2-7; maybe TRBD1 (5 bases). From germline, CDR1 is SSHAT and CDR2 FNYEAQ (reference sequence). The CDR3 sequence is 13 residues long. Here the CDR3 DNA reads TGTGCTAGCAGCTTGTCGCCCAGGGACGAGCAGTACTTC. Amino acids: CASSLSPRDEQYF. Together with reference TRBV7-7 and TRBJ2-7, the CDR3 gives the full variable domain: GAGVSQSPRYKVTKRGQDVTLRCDPISSHATLYWYQQALGQGPEFLTYFNYEAQPDKSGLPSDRFSAERPEGSISTLTIQRTEQRDSAMYRCASSLSPRDEQYFGPGTRLTVT.

The chain employs TRBV3-1 (or the pseudogene TRBV3-2) and TRBJ1-2; TRBD1 might be the D (5 bases). Germline V gene data show CDR1 as LGHDT and CDR2 as YNNKEL (reference sequence). The ends were cut back, 6 bases at V and 7 bases at J, with 18 bases in the middle. This CDR3 spans 14 amino acids. CDR3 in DNA: TGTGCCAGCAGTCTCGGCTTCCTCCAGGGTGGCTACACCTTC. Translation: CASSLGFLQGGYTF.

The chain couples TRBV29-1 to TRBJ2-7; maybe TRBD1 (7 bases). The V gene lost 5 bases and the J gene lost 7 bases, with 15 bases spanning the gap. The CDR3 has 12 amino acids. Germline CDR1 SQVTM, CDR2 ANQGSEA. CDR3 bases: TGCAGCGTTTTCAGGGGGGACGGGGAGCAGTACTTC. It specifies CSVFRGDGEQYF.

The chain joins TRBV6-5 to TRBJ1-6, with TRBD1 matching over 7 bases. CDR3 size: 14 residues. V was clipped by 7 bases and J by 10 bases; unmatched bases: 10. CDR1 and CDR2 from the germline V gene are MNHEY and SVGAGI. The CDR3 reads CASKRTQGGSPLHF. CDR3 DNA: TGTGCCAGCAAAAGAACGCAGGGGGGATCACCCCTCCACTTT.

The genes are TRBV24-1 and TRBJ2-5; 9 positions match TRBD1. Germline CDR1 and CDR2: KGHDR and SFDVKD. The CDR3 consists of 15 residues. V trimming: 3 bases; J trimming: 3 bases; junction bases outside the gene matches: 4. DNA of the CDR3: TGTGCCACCAGTGATATGGGGACAGGGAAAGAGACCCAGTACTTC. It translates to CATSDMGTGKETQYF.

The chain carries TRBV18 and TRBJ1-5, with D maybe TRBD1 (5 bases). The CDR3 runs to 16 residues. Germline V gene data show CDR1 as KGHSH and CDR2 as LQKENI. Trimming left V 5 bases short and J 0 bases short, with 14 bases between. In DNA, the CDR3 is TGTGCCAGCTCATCCCAGGGTTCAGATAGCAATCAGCCCCAGCATTTT. The encoded protein is CASSSQGSDSNQPQHF.

The J gene is TRBJ1-2, the V gene TRBV4-3; 8 nucleotides line up with TRBD1. Germline V gene data show CDR1 as LGHNA and CDR2 as YSLEER. Trimming removed 0 bases from V and 3 bases from J; junction bases left unmatched: 3. The CDR3 has 15 amino acids. The CDR3 DNA sequence: TGCGCCAGCAGCCAAGACTACAGGGGGGACTATGGCTACACCTTC. Translation: CASSQDYRGDYGYTF.

This chain connects TRBV18 to TRBJ1-5; unclear D gene. This CDR3 has 16 amino acids. In germline, CDR1 is KGHSH, CDR2 LQKENI. Trimming left V 3 bases short and J 6 bases short, with 18 bases between. In DNA, the CDR3 is TGTGCCAGCTCACCTCTTAGTTCGGACCGGGGTCAGCCCCAGCATTTT. Amino acids: CASSPLSSDRGQPQHF. The full variable domain, in which reference TRBV18 and TRBJ1-5 provide the parts outside the CDR3, is NAGVMQNPRHLVRRRGQEARLRCSPMKGHSHVYWYRQLPEEGLKFMVYLQKENIIDESGMPKERFSAEFPKEGPSILRIQQVVRGDSAAYFCASSPLSSDRGQPQHFGDGTRLSIL.

In this sample, this clone turned up once. V and J are TRBV21-1 and TRBJ1-3. TRBV21-1 has pseudogene status. The CDR3 is 15 amino acids. CDR3 in amino acids: CASSKGVIAGNTIYF. CDR3 sequence (DNA): TGTGCCAGCAGCAAAGGGGTCATAGCAGGAAACACCATATATTTT.

The rearrangement links TRBV6-2 or TRBV6-3 to TRBJ2-3; D is ambiguous. V shed 0 bases and J shed 6 bases, with 7 bases lying between them. The CDR3 covers 13 residues. Germline V gene sequence: CDR1 MNHEY, CDR2 SVGEGT. DNA of the CDR3: TGTGCCAGCAGTTACTCGAACGGGGATACGCAGTATTTT. Protein sequence: CASSYSNGDTQYF.

The genes are TRBV7-3 and TRBJ2-1; the match to TRBD2 covers 8 bases. Germline CDR1 and CDR2: SGHTA and FQGTGA. With 3 bases clipped from V and 7 bases from J, the junction kept 5 bases outside the gene matches. The CDR3 is 14 amino acids. The CDR3 sequence: CASSFAGGVNEQFF. The CDR3 DNA follows: TGTGCCAGCAGCTTCGCGGGAGGAGTAAATGAGCAGTTCTTC.